The entry below gives a single TCR beta chain sequence along with its context. The antigen is undetermined. The unexposed donors gave CD4+ T cells in about 2011-2018, prior to COVID-19. Isolation of CD4+ T cells took place after approximately eleven days in culture. Approximately 1.8 million PBMCs per well were cultured with about 9.8 IU/ml IL-2. The source of the sample is a study of CD4 T cells in relation to SARS-CoV-2 and coronaviruses. The overall study: PBMCs were cultured with antigen for about eleven days before TCR beta sequencing. The restricting HLA molecule for shared crossreactive spike epitopes was mapped.

Assay: immunoSEQ multiplex PCR; the TCRdb copy retains only in-frame clones and omits some. Among 15,000 to 20,000 clones listed, about 74% were seen once. Germline V gene lookup returns CDR1 LNHDA and CDR2 SQIVND (reference sequence). J gave up 2 bases and V 1 base, and 4 bases lay outside the gene matches. The CDR3 covers 15 residues. The sample taken for sequencing was CD4+ T cells from PBMCs, cultured in vitro. This rearrangement joins TRBV19 to TRBJ2-5, with 7 bases aligning to TRBD1. This TCR was sampled from a human donor in good health. The CDR3: CASSIGTGVQETQYF. The CDR3, as DNA: TGTGCCAGTAGTATAGGTACAGGGGTTCAAGAGACCCAGTACTTC.